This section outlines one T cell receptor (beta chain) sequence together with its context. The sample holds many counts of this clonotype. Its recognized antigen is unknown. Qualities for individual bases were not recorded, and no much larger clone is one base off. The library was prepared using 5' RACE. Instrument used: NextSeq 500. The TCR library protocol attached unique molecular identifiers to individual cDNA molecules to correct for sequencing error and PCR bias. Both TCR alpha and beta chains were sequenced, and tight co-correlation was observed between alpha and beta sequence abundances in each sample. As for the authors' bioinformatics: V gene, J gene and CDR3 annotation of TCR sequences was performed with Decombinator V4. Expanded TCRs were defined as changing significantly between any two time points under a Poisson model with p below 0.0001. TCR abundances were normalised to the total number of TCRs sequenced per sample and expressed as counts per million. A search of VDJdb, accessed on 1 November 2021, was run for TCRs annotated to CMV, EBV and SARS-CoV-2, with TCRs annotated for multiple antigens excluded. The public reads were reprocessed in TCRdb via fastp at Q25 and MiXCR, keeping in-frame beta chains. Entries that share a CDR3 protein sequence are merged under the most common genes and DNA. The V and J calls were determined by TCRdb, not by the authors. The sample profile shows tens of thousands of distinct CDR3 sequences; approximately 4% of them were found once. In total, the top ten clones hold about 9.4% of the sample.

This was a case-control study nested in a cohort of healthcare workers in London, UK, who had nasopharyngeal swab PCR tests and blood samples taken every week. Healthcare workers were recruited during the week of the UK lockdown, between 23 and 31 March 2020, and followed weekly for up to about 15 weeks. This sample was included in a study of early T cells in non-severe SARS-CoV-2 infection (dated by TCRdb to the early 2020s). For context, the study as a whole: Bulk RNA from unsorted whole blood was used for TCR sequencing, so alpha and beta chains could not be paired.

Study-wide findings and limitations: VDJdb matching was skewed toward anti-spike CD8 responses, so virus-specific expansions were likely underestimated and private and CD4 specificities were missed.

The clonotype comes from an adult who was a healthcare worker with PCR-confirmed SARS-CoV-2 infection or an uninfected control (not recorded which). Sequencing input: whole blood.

The DNA reads as follows: TGCGCCAGCAGCTTGGAGACTCCCACAGATACGCAGTATTTT. The resulting protein is CASSLETPTDTQYF. The chain uses TRBV5-1 and TRBJ2-3, with the identity of the D gene unclear. Per the germline V gene, SGHRS is the CDR1 and YFSETQ is the CDR2. The CDR3 runs 14 residues from the cysteine to the phenylalanine. The read is trimmed to its CDR3 DNA, 42 bases read in frame from base 1. Trimming removed 0 bases from V and 2 bases from J, leaving 7 bases between the germline ends.